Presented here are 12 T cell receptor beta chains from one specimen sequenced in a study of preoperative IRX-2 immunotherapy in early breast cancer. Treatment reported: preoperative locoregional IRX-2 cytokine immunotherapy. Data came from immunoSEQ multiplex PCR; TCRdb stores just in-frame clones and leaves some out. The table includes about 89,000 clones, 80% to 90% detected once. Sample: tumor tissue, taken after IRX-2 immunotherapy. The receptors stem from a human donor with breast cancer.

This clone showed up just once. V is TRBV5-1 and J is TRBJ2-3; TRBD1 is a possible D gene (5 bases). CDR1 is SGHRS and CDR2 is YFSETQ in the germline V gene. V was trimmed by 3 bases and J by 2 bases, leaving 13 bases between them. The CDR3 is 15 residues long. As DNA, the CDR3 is TGCGCCAGCAGCTCAGGTCAGGGATACACAGATACGCAGTATTTT. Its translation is CASSSGQGYTDTQYF.

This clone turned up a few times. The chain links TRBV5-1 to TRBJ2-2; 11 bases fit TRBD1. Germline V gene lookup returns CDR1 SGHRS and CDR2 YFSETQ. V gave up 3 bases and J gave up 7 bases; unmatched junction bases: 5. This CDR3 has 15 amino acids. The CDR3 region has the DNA TGCGCCAGCAGCTCCCGGGACAGGGGGAACGGGGAGCTGTTTTTT. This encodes CASSSRDRGNGELFF.

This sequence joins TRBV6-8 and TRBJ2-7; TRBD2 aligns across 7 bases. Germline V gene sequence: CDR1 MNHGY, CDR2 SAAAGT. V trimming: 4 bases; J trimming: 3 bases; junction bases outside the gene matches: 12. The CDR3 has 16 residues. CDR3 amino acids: CASSWGGAGYIYEQYF. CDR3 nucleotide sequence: TGTGCCAGCAGTTGGGGAGGAGCGGGATATATCTACGAGCAGTACTTC.

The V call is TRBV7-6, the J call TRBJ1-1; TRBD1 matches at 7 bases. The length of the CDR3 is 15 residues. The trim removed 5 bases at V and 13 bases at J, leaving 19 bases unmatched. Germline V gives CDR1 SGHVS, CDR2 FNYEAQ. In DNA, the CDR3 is TGTGCCAGCAGCCCCCGGAGAGAGAGGGGGCTTTTGATTTTCTTT. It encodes CASSPRRERGLLIFF.

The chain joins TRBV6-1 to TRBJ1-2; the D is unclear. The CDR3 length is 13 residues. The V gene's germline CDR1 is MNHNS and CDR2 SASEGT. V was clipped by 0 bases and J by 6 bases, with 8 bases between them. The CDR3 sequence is CASSEAVGNGYTF. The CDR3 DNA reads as TGTGCCAGCAGTGAAGCAGTCGGAAATGGCTACACCTTC.

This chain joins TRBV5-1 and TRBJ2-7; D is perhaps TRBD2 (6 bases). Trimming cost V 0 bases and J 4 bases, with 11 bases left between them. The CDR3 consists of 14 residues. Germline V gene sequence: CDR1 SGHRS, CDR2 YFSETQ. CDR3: CASSLEGSGYEQYF. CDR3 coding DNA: TGCGCCAGCAGCTTGGAGGGTAGCGGATACGAGCAGTACTTC.

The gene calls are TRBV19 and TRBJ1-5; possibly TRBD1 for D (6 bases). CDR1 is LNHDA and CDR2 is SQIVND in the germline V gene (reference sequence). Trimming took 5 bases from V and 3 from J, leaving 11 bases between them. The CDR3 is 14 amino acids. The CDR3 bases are TGTGCCAGTAGTTCTTGGGGGCCCAATCAGCCCCAGCATTTT. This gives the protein CASSSWGPNQPQHF.

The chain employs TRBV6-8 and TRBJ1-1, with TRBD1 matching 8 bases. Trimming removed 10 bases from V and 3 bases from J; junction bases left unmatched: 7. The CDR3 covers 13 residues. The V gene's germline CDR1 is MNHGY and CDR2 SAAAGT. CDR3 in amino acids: CATLRGPDTEAFF. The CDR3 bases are TGTGCCACCCTCAGGGGGCCGGACACTGAAGCTTTCTTT.

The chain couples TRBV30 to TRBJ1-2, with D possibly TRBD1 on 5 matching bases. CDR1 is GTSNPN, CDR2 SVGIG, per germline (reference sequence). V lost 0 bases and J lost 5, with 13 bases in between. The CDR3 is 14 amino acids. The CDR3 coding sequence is TGTGCCTGGAGTGTACGTAGGGACTCGTATGGCTACACCTTC. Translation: CAWSVRRDSYGYTF.

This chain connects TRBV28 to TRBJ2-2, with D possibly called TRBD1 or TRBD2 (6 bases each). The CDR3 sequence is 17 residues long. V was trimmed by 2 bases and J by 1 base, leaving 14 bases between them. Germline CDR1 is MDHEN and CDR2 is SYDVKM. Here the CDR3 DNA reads TGTGCCAGCAGTTTAGGGGGGCAGGGCCTGAACACCGGGGAGCTGTTTTTT. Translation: CASSLGGQGLNTGELFF.

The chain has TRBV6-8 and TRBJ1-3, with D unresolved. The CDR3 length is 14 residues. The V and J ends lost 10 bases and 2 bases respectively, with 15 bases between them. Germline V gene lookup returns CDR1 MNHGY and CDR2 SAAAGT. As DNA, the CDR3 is TGTGCCAACCCCGGAGTTCGGACTGGAAACACCATATATTTT. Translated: CANPGVRTGNTIYF.

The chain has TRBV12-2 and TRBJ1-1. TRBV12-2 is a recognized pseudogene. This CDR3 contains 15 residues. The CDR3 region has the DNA TGTGCCATAGCTATGGAAGTCCGTCAGAACACTGAAGCTTTCTTT. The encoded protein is CAIAMEVRQNTEAFF.